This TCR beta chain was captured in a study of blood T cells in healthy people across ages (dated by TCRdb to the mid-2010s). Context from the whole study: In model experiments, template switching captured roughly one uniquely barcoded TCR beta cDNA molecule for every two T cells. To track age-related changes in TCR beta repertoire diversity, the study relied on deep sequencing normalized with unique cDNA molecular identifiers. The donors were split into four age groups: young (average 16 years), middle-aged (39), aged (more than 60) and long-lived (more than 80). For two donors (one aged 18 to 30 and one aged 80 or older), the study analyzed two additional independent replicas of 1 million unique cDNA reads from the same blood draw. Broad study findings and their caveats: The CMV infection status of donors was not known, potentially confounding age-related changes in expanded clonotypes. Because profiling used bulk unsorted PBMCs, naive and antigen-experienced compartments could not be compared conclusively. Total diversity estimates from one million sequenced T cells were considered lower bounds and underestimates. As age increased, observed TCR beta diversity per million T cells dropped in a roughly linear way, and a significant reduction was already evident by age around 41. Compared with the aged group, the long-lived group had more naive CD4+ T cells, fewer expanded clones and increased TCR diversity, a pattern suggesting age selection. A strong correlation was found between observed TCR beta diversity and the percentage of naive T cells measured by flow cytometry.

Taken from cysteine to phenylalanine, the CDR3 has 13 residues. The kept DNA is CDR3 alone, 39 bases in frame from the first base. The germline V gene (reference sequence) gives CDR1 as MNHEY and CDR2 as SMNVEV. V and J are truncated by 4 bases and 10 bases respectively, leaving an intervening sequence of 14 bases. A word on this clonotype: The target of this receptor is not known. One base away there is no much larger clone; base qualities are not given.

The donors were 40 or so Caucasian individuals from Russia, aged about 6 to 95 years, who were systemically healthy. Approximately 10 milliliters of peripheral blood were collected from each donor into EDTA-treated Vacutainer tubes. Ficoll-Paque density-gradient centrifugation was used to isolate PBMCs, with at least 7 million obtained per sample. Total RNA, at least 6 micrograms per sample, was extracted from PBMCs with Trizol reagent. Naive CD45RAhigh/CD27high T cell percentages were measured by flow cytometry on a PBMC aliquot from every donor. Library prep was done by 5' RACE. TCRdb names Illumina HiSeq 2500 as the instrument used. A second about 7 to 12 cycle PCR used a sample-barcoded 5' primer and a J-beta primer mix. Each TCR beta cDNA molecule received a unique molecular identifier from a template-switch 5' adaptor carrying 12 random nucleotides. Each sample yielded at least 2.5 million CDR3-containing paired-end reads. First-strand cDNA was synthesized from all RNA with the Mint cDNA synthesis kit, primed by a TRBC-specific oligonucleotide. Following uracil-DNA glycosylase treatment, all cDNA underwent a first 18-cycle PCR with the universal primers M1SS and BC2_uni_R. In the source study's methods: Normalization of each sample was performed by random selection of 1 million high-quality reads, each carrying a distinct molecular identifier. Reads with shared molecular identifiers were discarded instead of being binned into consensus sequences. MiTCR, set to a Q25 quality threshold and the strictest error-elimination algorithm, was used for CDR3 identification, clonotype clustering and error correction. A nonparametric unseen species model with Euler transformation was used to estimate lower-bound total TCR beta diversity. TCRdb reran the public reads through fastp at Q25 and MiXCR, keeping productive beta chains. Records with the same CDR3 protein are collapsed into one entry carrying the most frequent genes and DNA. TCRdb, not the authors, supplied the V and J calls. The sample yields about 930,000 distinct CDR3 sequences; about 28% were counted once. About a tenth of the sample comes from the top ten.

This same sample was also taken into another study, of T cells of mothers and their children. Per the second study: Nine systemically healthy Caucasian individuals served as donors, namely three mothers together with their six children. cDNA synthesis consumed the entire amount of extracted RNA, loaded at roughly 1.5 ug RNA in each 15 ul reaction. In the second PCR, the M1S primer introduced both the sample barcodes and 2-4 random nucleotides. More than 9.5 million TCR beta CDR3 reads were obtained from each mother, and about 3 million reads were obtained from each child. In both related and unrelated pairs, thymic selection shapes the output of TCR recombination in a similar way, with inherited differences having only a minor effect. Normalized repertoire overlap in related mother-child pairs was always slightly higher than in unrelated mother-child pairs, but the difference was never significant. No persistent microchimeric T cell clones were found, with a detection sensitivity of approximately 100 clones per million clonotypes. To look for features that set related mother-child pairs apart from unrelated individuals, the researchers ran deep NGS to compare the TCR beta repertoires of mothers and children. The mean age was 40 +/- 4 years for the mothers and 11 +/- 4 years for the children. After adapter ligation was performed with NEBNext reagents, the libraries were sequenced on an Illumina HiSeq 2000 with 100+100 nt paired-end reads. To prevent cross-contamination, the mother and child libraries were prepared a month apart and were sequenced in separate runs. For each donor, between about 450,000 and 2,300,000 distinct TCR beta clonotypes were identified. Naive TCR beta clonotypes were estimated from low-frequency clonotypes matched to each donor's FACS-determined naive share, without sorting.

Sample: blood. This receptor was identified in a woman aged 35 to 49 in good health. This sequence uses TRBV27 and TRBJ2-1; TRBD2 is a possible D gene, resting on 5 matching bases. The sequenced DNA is TGTGCCAGCAGTTATGGGAGCCCCCTGGAGCAGTTCTTC. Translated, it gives CASSYGSPLEQFF.